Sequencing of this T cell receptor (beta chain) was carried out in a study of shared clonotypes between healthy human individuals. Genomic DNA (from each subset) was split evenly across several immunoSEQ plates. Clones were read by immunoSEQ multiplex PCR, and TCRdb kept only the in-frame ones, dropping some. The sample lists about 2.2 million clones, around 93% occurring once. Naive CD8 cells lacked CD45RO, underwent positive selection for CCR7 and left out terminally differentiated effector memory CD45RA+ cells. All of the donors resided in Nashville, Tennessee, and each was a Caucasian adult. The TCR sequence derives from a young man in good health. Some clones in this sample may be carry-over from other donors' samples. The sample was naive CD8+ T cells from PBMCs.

The CDR3 protein is CASSQAIPLSGREYEQYF. In DNA, the CDR3 is TGCGCCAGCAGCCAAGCAATACCCCTGAGCGGGAGGGAGTACGAGCAGTACTTC. The chain has TRBV4-1 and TRBJ2-7, with 10 bases that match TRBD2. The V gene's germline CDR1 is MGHRA and CDR2 YSYEKL. CDR3 length: 18 amino acids. After removal of 1 base from V and 4 bases from J, the junction contained 13 bases not matched to a gene.